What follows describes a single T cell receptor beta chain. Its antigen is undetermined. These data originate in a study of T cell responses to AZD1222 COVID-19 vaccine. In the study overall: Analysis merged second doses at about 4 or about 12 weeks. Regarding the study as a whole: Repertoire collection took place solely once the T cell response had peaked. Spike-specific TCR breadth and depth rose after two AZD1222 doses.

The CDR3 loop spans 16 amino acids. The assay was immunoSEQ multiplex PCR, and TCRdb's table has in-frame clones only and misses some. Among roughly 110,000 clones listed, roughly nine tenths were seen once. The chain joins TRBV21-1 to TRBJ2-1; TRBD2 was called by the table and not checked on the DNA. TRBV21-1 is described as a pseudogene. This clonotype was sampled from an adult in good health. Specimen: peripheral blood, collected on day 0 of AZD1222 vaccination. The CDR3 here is CASSKARPGSYNEQFF. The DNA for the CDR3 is TGTGCCAGCAGCAAAGCCCGCCCGGGCTCCTACAATGAGCAGTTCTTC.